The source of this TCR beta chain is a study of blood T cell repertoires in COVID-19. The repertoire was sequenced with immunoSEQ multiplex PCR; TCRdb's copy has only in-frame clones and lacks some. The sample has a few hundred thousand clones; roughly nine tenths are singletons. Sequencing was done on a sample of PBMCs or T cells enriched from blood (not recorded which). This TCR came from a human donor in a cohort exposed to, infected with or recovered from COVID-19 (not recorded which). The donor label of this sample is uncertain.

The CDR3 DNA reads TGCGCCAGCAGCCTCTCCGGGACAGGGGCTGGCGAGCAGTACTTC. Protein: CASSLSGTGAGEQYF. V is TRBV4-1 and J is TRBJ2-7; 10 bases align to TRBD1. CDR3 length: 15 residues. The J segment lost 6 bases and the V segment lost 4 bases, leaving 9 bases of the junction unmatched. Germline V CDR1 and CDR2: MGHRA, YSYEKL.